Each of the 27 T cell receptor beta chains below was sequenced from the same sample in a study of cytomegalovirus exposure and HLA in healthy donors. The PCR contained 60 Vbeta and 13 Jbeta primers. Here immunoSEQ multiplex PCR was the method, and the copy in TCRdb shows in-frame clones only, minus some. The table lists 52,000 or so clones, around 82% of them singletons. The sequenced sample consisted of PBMCs. The receptors shown here come from a female donor in good health and CMV-seronegative.

About this clone: At the DNA level, this CDR3 is encoded by other sequences in the same sample as well. The chain uses TRBV7-6 and TRBJ1-3; unclear D gene. In germline, CDR1 is SGHVS, CDR2 FNYEAQ. Between the trimmed V and J ends, which lost 1 base and 2 bases, there was a span of 9 bases. CDR3 length: 15 residues. CDR3 in amino acids: CASSLGEGTGNTIYF. As DNA, the CDR3 is TGTGCCAGCAGCTTAGGGGAGGGCACTGGAAACACCATATATTTT. The full variable domain, with the rest looked up from reference TRBV7-6 and TRBJ1-3, is GAGVSQSPRYKVTKRGQDVALRCDPISGHVSLYWYRQALGQGPEFLTYFNYEAQQDKSGLPNDRFSAERPEGSISTLTIQRTEQRDSAMYRCASSLGEGTGNTIYFGEGSWLTVV.

The chain joins TRBV18 to TRBJ2-1, with 8 bases that match TRBD2. Germline V CDR1 and CDR2: KGHSH, LQKENI. V gave up 3 bases and J gave up 1 base; unmatched junction bases: 5. This CDR3 region has 16 residues. CDR3 loop: CASSPGGGRSYNEQFF. CDR3 DNA sequence: TGTGCCAGCTCACCGGGCGGGGGGCGATCCTACAATGAGCAGTTCTTC.

J is TRBJ2-7 and V is TRBV30; 7 bases are a match to TRBD1. The CDR3 spans 15 residues. Germline assignment: CDR1 GTSNPN and CDR2 SVGIG (reference sequence). J gave up 0 bases and V 0 bases, and 5 bases lay outside the gene matches. CDR3 DNA: TGTGCCTGGAGTGTCCCGGGACAGAACTCCTACGAGCAGTACTTC. As protein: CAWSVPGQNSYEQYF.

A single count supports this clone. This sequence joins TRBV27 and TRBJ2-7; weak D call: TRBD2 (6 bases). Looked up from germline, CDR1 is MNHEY and CDR2 is SMNVEV (reference sequence). The CDR3 covers 17 residues. V was pared by 0 bases and J by 4 bases, with 19 bases between. The CDR3 bases are TGTGCCAGCAGTTTATCATGGTGGGGGGATGTGAAGTACGAGCAGTACTTC. It is translated as CASSLSWWGDVKYEQYF.

The chain recombines TRBV19 with TRBJ1-5; D unclear. V was shortened by 3 bases and J by 0 bases, with 12 bases between the two germline ends. The CDR3 is 16 residues long. Germline values: CDR1 LNHDA, CDR2 SQIVND (reference sequence). CDR3 sequence: CASSMYRPSSNQPQHF. CDR3 nucleotides: TGTGCCAGTAGTATGTACAGACCAAGTAGCAATCAGCCCCAGCATTTT.

As concerns this clone: In this CDR3 the conserved last residue, phenylalanine or tryptophan, is missing, so a read error is likely. The chain carries TRBV27 and TRBJ1-2; maybe TRBD1 (6 bases). Trimming cost V 8 bases and J 4 bases, with 17 bases left between them. Germline values: CDR1 MNHEY, CDR2 SMNVEV (reference sequence). The CDR3 runs to 14 residues. The CDR3 coding sequence is TGTGCCAGCGCCTCCGGGACACCCTTCTATGGCTACACCGTC. Its protein product is CASASGTPFYGYTV.

The chain has TRBV6-1 and TRBJ1-5; 9 bases are shared with TRBD1. This CDR3 is built from 16 residues. Looked up from germline, CDR1 is MNHNS and CDR2 is SASEGT. Germline trimming cut 2 bases from V and 4 bases from J; bases unmatched to any gene: 6. DNA for the CDR3: TGTGCCAGCAGTGAAAGGGGACAGGGCAAAAATCAGCCCCAGCATTTT. This gives the protein CASSERGQGKNQPQHF.

This chain joins TRBV11-2 and TRBJ1-2; TRBD1 aligns across 10 bases. The V gene's germline CDR1 is SGHAT and CDR2 FQNNGV. V was clipped by 0 bases and J by 5 bases; unmatched bases: 0. The CDR3 contains 14 residues. DNA of the CDR3: TGTGCCAGCAGCTTAGAGGGACAGGGGTATGGCTACACCTTC. As protein: CASSLEGQGYGYTF.

This sequence joins TRBV10-3 and TRBJ2-7; tentative D call: TRBD1 (5 bases). CDR3 length: 15 residues. Germline CDR1 reads ENHRY; CDR2 reads SYGVKD. The germline V and J ends were trimmed by 0 bases and 0 bases, with 9 bases remaining between them. The CDR3 nucleotides are TGTGCCATCAGTGAGTCTGGACAAAGCTCCTACGAGCAGTACTTC. Protein product: CAISESGQSSYEQYF.

The DNA for the CDR3 is TGTGCCAGCAGTAGCGGGACAGGGATTTCGCATTCACCCCTCCACTTT. Translated: CASSSGTGISHSPLHF. This chain joins TRBV25-1 and TRBJ1-6, with 9 bases matching TRBD1. J gave up 8 bases and V 5 bases, and 10 bases lay outside the gene matches. CDR3 length: 16 residues. The germline V gene has CDR1 MGHDK and CDR2 SYGVNS. Combining the CDR3 with reference TRBV25-1 and TRBJ1-6 gives the whole variable domain EADIYQTPRYLVIGTGKKITLECSQTMGHDKMYWYQQDPGMELHLIHYSYGVNSTEKGDLSSESTVSRIRTEHFPLTLESARPSHTSQYLCASSSGTGISHSPLHFGNGTRLTVT.

The J gene is TRBJ1-1, the V gene TRBV2; perhaps TRBD1 as D (5 bases). V shed 6 bases and J shed 4 bases, with 15 bases lying between them. This CDR3 has 14 residues. In germline, CDR1 is SNHLY, CDR2 FYNNEI. The CDR3 DNA sequence: TGTGCCAGCAGACCCCCAGGGTGGGGCACTGAAGCTTTCTTT. It is translated as CASRPPGWGTEAFF.

The CDR3 nucleotides read TGTGCCAGCAGTCCAGGAGTGAGGGGGGAGACCCAGTACTTC. Its protein is CASSPGVRGETQYF. The V call is TRBV6-5, the J call TRBJ2-5; weak D call: TRBD1 (6 bases). The CDR3 covers 14 residues. Trimming took 5 bases from V and 5 from J, leaving 15 bases between them. Per the germline V gene, CDR1 is MNHEY and CDR2 is SVGAGI.

The chain recombines TRBV6-5 with TRBJ1-1, with 10 bases fitting TRBD1. Germline trimming cut 2 bases from V and 1 base from J; bases unmatched to any gene: 1. The germline V gene has CDR1 MNHEY and CDR2 SVGAGI. The CDR3 is 15 residues long. CDR3 in amino acids: CASSYGTGENTEAFF. CDR3 nucleotide sequence: TGTGCCAGCAGTTACGGGACAGGGGAGAACACTGAAGCTTTCTTT.

The V and J genes are TRBV4-3 and TRBJ2-1; the match to TRBD1 covers 7 bases. Germline V CDR1 and CDR2: LGHNA, YSLEER. V trimming: 4 bases; J trimming: 3 bases; junction bases outside the gene matches: 6. The CDR3 contains 15 residues. The CDR3 DNA reads as TGCGCCAGCAGCCCCGACAGGGCCGTCTACAATGAGCAGTTCTTC. It specifies CASSPDRAVYNEQFF.

The gene calls are TRBV21-1 and TRBJ1-5; TRBD1 is taken as the D call from the table, unchecked against the DNA. TRBV21-1 is flagged as a pseudogene. The CDR3 spans 16 residues. The CDR3: CASSKRSLRAPQPQHF. CDR3 nucleotide sequence: TGTGCCAGCAGCAAAAGATCCCTCAGGGCCCCTCAGCCCCAGCATTTT.

This clone has a handful of counts. CDR3 in DNA: TGTGCCAGCAGACGGGACAGGGGTTACGAGCAGTACTTC. It is translated as CASRRDRGYEQYF. The chain combines TRBV27 with TRBJ2-7, with 10 bases aligning to TRBD1. Trimming took 6 bases from V and 4 from J; bases not matched to a gene: 3. The CDR3 length is 13 residues. Germline loops: CDR1 MNHEY, CDR2 SMNVEV (reference sequence).

The V call is TRBV4-3, the J call TRBJ1-4; a weak D match, TRBD1 (5 bases). CDR1 is LGHNA, CDR2 YSLEER, per germline. This CDR3 has 15 residues. The ends were cut back, 2 bases at V and 8 bases at J, with 15 bases in the middle. The CDR3 spells CASSQTGPMGEKLFF. The CDR3 nucleotides are TGCGCCAGCAGCCAAACAGGCCCGATGGGGGAAAAACTGTTTTTT.

Written as DNA, the CDR3 is TGTGCCAGCAGCTACGACAGGGGCTTTAGTGAAAAACTGTTTTTT. The encoded protein is CASSYDRGFSEKLFF. The chain combines TRBV9 with TRBJ1-4, with 8 bases matching TRBD1. With 4 bases clipped from V and 7 bases from J, the junction kept 9 bases outside the gene matches. CDR1 is SGDLS and CDR2 is YYNGEE in the germline V gene. CDR3 length: 15 amino acids. The full variable domain, in which reference TRBV9 and TRBJ1-4 provide the parts outside the CDR3, is DSGVTQTPKHLITATGQRVTLRCSPRSGDLSVYWYQQSLDQGLQFLIQYYNGEERAKGNILERFSAQQFPDLHSELNLSSLELGDSALYFCASSYDRGFSEKLFFGSGTQLSVL.

The chain combines TRBV2 with TRBJ2-2; no reliable D call. Germline lookup yields CDR1 SNHLY and CDR2 FYNNEI. V was shortened by 7 bases and J by 5 bases, with 5 bases between the two germline ends. CDR3 length equals 11 residues. CDR3 nucleotides: TGTGCCAGCACGCGAACCGGGGAGCTGTTTTTT. Its protein is CASTRTGELFF.

The rearrangement uses TRBV7-2 and TRBJ1-1; the D is unclear. There are 14 residues in the CDR3. With 8 bases removed from V and 1 base from J, the gap between germline ends came to 14 bases. Germline V gene data show CDR1 as SGHTA and CDR2 as FQGNSA. The CDR3: CASERVLANTEAFF. The CDR3 coding sequence is TGTGCCAGCGAGAGGGTGCTCGCGAACACTGAAGCTTTCTTT.

The CDR3 sequence is CAIRGGQNTEAFF. The CDR3 DNA sequence: TGTGCCATCAGGGGAGGACAGAACACTGAAGCTTTCTTT. The chain couples TRBV10-3 to TRBJ1-1; possibly TRBD1 for D (5 bases). CDR3 length: 13 amino acids. V lost 6 bases, J lost 1 base, and 9 bases lay in between. The germline CDR1 and CDR2 sequences are ENHRY and SYGVKD.

The table lists this clone with a count of one. This chain links TRBV7-8 with TRBJ1-1, with TRBD1 identical over 9 bases. Germline CDR1 is SGHVS and CDR2 is FQNEAQ. The CDR3 is made up of 17 amino acids. V lost 1 base, J lost 5 bases, and 11 bases stayed unmatched. CDR3 coding DNA: TGTGCCAGCAGCTTAGTCTCCGGGACAGGGTTACATACTGAAGCTTTCTTT. Protein: CASSLVSGTGLHTEAFF.

This chain links TRBV20-1 with TRBJ2-5; weak D call: TRBD2 (5 bases). The DNA end favors TRBJ2-7, so the J call may be wrong. The CDR3 has 11 residues. Looked up from germline, CDR1 is DFQATT and CDR2 is SNEGSKA (reference sequence). The chain's CDR3 is CSVLSGFEQYF. CDR3 DNA sequence: TGCAGTGTTCTGTCGGGATTCGAGCAGTACTTC.

The V call is TRBV25-1, the J call TRBJ1-2; the D is unclear. Trimming shortened V by 1 base and J by 6 bases, and 12 bases separated the two germline ends. CDR3 length equals 14 residues. Germline CDR1 reads MGHDK; CDR2 reads SYGVNS. CDR3 protein: CASSESRRTNGYTF. In nucleotides, the CDR3 is TGTGCCAGCAGTGAATCTCGCAGAACGAATGGCTACACCTTC.

This clone was counted only a few times. The CDR3 spells CASSLGVLAGGLIDTQYF. As DNA, the CDR3 is TGTGCCAGCAGCTTGGGAGTCCTAGCGGGGGGCCTCATCGATACGCAGTATTTT. The chain combines TRBV5-4 with TRBJ2-3, with 11 bases that match TRBD2. This CDR3 comprises 18 residues. V shed 0 bases and J 6 bases; nucleotides not matched to a gene: 12. The germline CDR1 and CDR2 sequences are SGHNT and YYREEE (reference sequence).

The V and J genes are TRBV5-1 and TRBJ2-7; TRBD1 might be the D (6 bases). The germline V and J ends were trimmed by 0 bases and 1 base, with 14 bases remaining between them. Germline CDR1 and CDR2: SGHRS and YFSETQ. CDR3 length equals 16 residues. This chain's CDR3 is CASSLDAGTTSYEQYF. In DNA, the CDR3 is TGCGCCAGCAGCTTGGACGCCGGGACAACTTCCTACGAGCAGTACTTC.

The V and J genes are TRBV29-1 and TRBJ1-3; D remains unclear. In germline, CDR1 is SQVTM, CDR2 ANQGSEA. The CDR3 is 14 amino acids. V lost 3 bases to trimming and J lost 0 bases, with 9 bases between them. The CDR3 coding sequence is TGCAGCGTTGAGGTCGGGAACTCTGGAAACACCATATATTTT. This sequence encodes CSVEVGNSGNTIYF.